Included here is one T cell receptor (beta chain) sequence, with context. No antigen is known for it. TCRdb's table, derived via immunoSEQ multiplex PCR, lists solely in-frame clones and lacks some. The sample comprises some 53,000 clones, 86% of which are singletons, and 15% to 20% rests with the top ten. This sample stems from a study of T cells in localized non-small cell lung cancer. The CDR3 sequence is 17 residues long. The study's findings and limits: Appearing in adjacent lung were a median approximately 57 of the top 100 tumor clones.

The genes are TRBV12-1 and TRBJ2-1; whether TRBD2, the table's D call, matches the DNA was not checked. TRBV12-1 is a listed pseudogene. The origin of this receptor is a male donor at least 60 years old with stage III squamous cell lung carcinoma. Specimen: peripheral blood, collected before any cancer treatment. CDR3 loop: CASSWGAAGGNCNEQFF. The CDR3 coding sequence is TGTGCCAGCAGCTGGGGGGCAGCGGGAGGAAACTGCAATGAGCAGTTCTTC.